This entry lists 16 T cell receptor beta chains sequenced from one sample in a study of Graves' ophthalmopathy and Graves' hyperthyroidism (dated by TCRdb to 2016 to 2018). TCRdb names Illumina HiSeq 2000 as the instrument used. TCR beta CDR3 regions were amplified from RNA transcripts for repertoire sequencing. HTBI primers and the Qiagen OneStep RT-PCR kit were used in a first-round RT-PCR, which was followed by a second-round multiplex PCR, size selection and purification. TCRdb trimmed the raw reads at Q25, called clones with MiXCR and kept productive beta chains. A single entry per CDR3 protein holds the most common genes and DNA from its merged rows. Within this sample are about 600,000 distinct CDR3 sequences, with under 40% of them counted one time only. The ten biggest clones cover over 3.5% of the sample. The specimen sequenced was peripheral blood or thyroid tissue (not recorded which). Receptor source: an adult man with Graves' hyperthyroidism.

This clonotype was observed a handful of times. This sequence joins TRBV7-9 and TRBJ2-7; D is undetermined. With the DNA end fitting TRBJ2-1 better, the J assignment may be wrong. From germline, CDR1 is SEHNR and CDR2 FQNEAQ (reference sequence). This CDR3 spans 13 amino acids. CDR3 in amino acids: CASSLARYNEQFF. The CDR3 DNA sequence: TGTGCCAGCAGCTTAGCCCGTTACAATGAGCAGTTCTTC.

The CDR3 DNA sequence: TGCAGCGTTGCGGCCGGCAGGGCGTCCACTGAGCAGTTCTTC. Protein product: CSVAAGRASTEQFF. The J gene is TRBJ2-7, the V gene TRBV29-1; tentative D call: TRBD1 (5 bases). The DNA end is more similar to TRBJ2-1, so the J call may be wrong. The germline gives CDR1 SQVTM, CDR2 ANQGSEA. This CDR3 region has 14 residues.

V gene TRBV7-9 combines with J gene TRBJ2-5, with a possible D match to TRBD1 (6 bases). CDR1 SEHNR and CDR2 FQNEAQ come from the germline V gene (reference sequence). CDR3 size: 12 residues. Trimming removed 5 bases from V and 7 bases from J, with 11 bases in between. For the CDR3, the DNA is TGTGCCAGCAGCGATAGGACAGCGACCCAGTACTTC. Protein product: CASSDRTATQYF.

The chain links TRBV2 to TRBJ1-2; no definite D call. CDR1 SNHLY and CDR2 FYNNEI come from the germline V gene. The CDR3 length is 15 residues. The V and J ends lost 5 bases and 0 bases respectively, with 13 bases between them. The CDR3 DNA is TGTGCCAGCAGTTTCGGTCGGTCTTCTAACTATGGCTACACCTTC. Amino acid sequence: CASSFGRSSNYGYTF.

The chain combines TRBV6-1 with TRBJ1-3; D remains ambiguous. Germline V gives CDR1 MNHNS, CDR2 SASEGT. The CDR3 is made up of 15 amino acids. Trimming stripped 5 bases from V and 1 base from J, with 12 bases between. The CDR3 coding sequence is TGTGCCAGCAGTTACTCGAGAGGATCTGGAAACACCATATATTTT. This codes for CASSYSRGSGNTIYF.

V and J are TRBV2 and TRBJ1-5; 8 bases line up with TRBD1. V was pared by 1 base and J by 11 bases, with 13 bases of the junction left unmatched. The CDR3 is made up of 16 amino acids. Germline V CDR1 and CDR2: SNHLY, FYNNEI. In nucleotides, the CDR3 is TGTGCCAGCAGTGAAGACACGGGACAGGATGGGTGGGCCCAGCATTTT. It specifies CASSEDTGQDGWAQHF.

The V call is TRBV29-1, the J call TRBJ1-4; D is ambiguous. Germline loops: CDR1 SQVTM, CDR2 ANQGSEA. Between the trimmed V and J ends, which lost 4 bases and 4 bases, there was a span of 7 bases. The CDR3 sequence is 12 residues long. The DNA for the CDR3 is TGCAGCGTTGTGGCGGGTAATGAAAAACTGTTTTTT. Translated: CSVVAGNEKLFF.

The gene calls are TRBV7-9 and TRBJ2-5; D ambiguous. V lost 6 bases and J lost 4, with 21 bases in between. The germline V gene has CDR1 SEHNR and CDR2 FQNEAQ (reference sequence). The CDR3 extends over 16 amino acids. This CDR3 is CASSYERTAYLETQYF. For the CDR3, the DNA is TGTGCCAGCAGTTACGAGCGTACAGCCTACCTAGAGACCCAGTACTTC. The complete variable domain, with remaining parts taken from reference TRBV7-9 and TRBJ2-5, reads DTGVSQNPRHKITKRGQNVTFRCDPISEHNRLYWYRQTLGQGPEFLTYFQNEAQLEKSRLLSDRFSAERPKGSFSTLEIQRTEQGDSAMYLCASSYERTAYLETQYFGPGTRLLVL.

The rearrangement links TRBV2 to TRBJ2-4; either TRBD1 or TRBD2 may supply D (5 bases each). The V gene lost 1 base and the J gene lost 0 bases, with 10 bases spanning the gap. The CDR3 length is 16 residues. Germline V gives CDR1 SNHLY, CDR2 FYNNEI. CDR3 in DNA: TGTGCCAGCAGTGAAGAGTCGGGGCTAGCCAAAAACATTCAGTACTTC. Amino acid sequence: CASSEESGLAKNIQYF.

J is TRBJ2-5 and V is TRBV6-2 or TRBV6-3; the match to TRBD1 covers 9 bases. Trimming took 10 bases from V and 1 from J; bases not matched to a gene: 10. This CDR3 is built from 15 residues. CDR1 is MNHEY, CDR2 SVGEGT, per germline. The CDR3 reads CAKLDRGWGQETQYF. CDR3 nucleotides: TGTGCCAAATTGGACAGGGGCTGGGGCCAAGAGACCCAGTACTTC.

CDR3 nucleotide sequence: TGCAGCGCACCATTAGCAAGGGCAGGTGAGACCCAGTACTTC. Protein: CSAPLARAGETQYF. This chain links TRBV29-1 with TRBJ2-5; D is undetermined. CDR3 size: 14 residues. Germline-derived CDR1 and CDR2 are SQVTM and ANQGSEA. Between the trimmed V and J ends, which lost 7 bases and 5 bases, there was a span of 20 bases.

This clonotype was counted between two and nine times. This chain uses TRBV7-2 with TRBJ2-3; maybe TRBD2 (5 bases). CDR3 length equals 14 residues. Germline-derived CDR1 and CDR2 are SGHTA and FQGNSA. The V gene lost 1 base and the J gene lost 11 bases, with 16 bases spanning the gap. The CDR3 sequence is CASSLGESNGKQYF. CDR3 sequence (DNA): TGTGCCAGCAGCTTAGGAGAGTCGAACGGGAAGCAGTATTTT.

This clonotype has ten or more counts. The V and J genes are TRBV5-8 and TRBJ1-1; no clear D gene. Trimming pared 6 bases from V and 2 bases from J, leaving 14 bases between. This CDR3 comprises 14 residues. Germline V gene data show CDR1 as SGHTS and CDR2 as YDEGEE. This CDR3 is CASTDSTSNTEAFF. The CDR3 region has the DNA TGTGCCAGCACCGATTCTACAAGTAACACTGAAGCTTTCTTT. Full variable domain (remainder filled in from reference TRBV5-8 and TRBJ1-1): EAGVTQSPTHLIKTRGQQATLRCSPISGHTSVYWYQQALGLGLQFLLWYDEGEERNRGNFPPRFSGRQFPNYSSELNVNALELEDSALYLCASTDSTSNTEAFFGQGTRLTVV.

Many counts were recorded for this clonotype. V is TRBV12-3 or TRBV12-4 and J is TRBJ1-2; no definite D call. This CDR3 contains 17 residues. The V gene lost 5 bases and the J gene lost 1 base, with 20 bases spanning the gap. CDR3 nucleotide sequence: TGTGCCAGCAGTCCCCAGCGGTGGACGGAACTTAACTATGGCTACACCTTC. Protein product: CASSPQRWTELNYGYTF.

This clonotype occurred many times. The rearrangement links TRBV5-1 to TRBJ2-7, with D perhaps being TRBD1 or TRBD2 (5 bases each). The CDR3 is 17 residues long. Germline CDR1 reads SGHRS; CDR2 reads YFSETQ. V shed 3 bases and J shed 3 bases, with 22 bases lying between them. For the CDR3, the DNA is TGCGCCAGCAGCTATCCGGTGATGGGGGAAGGGTACTACGAGCAGTACTTC. Protein: CASSYPVMGEGYYEQYF.

Worth noting for this clonotype: A much larger clone lies a single base off, so this may be a read error. The rearrangement links TRBV12-3 or TRBV12-4 to TRBJ1-2; D not resolved. The CDR3 totals 15 residues. The CDR3 bases are TGTGCCAGCAGTTTCTCGGTGGGTATGGACTATGGCCACACCTTC. As protein: CASSFSVGMDYGHTF.